A single sample is the source of the 9 T cell receptor beta chains below, sequenced in a study of Graves' ophthalmopathy and Graves' hyperthyroidism. Amplifying from RNA transcripts, the study obtained TCR beta CDR3 regions. The first round was an RT-PCR with HTBI primers, and the second round was a multiplex PCR. TCRdb itself ran the multiplex PCR reads through MiXCR, one entry per CDR3 protein. The profile shows 600,000 to 700,000 distinct CDR3 sequences, about two fifths of them singletons. The sequenced material came from peripheral blood. The receptors were gathered from an adult man with Graves' ophthalmopathy.

This clonotype was counted ten times or more. This chain connects TRBV5-8 to TRBJ2-7; D remains unclear. CDR1 and CDR2 from the germline V gene are SGHTS and YDEGEE. The CDR3 spans 15 residues. V was shortened by 0 bases and J by 2 bases, with 12 bases between the two germline ends. The CDR3 coding sequence is TGTGCCAGCAGCTTGGACCTGACGGAACCCTACGAGCAGTACTTC. This sequence encodes CASSLDLTEPYEQYF. The full variable domain, with the rest looked up from reference TRBV5-8 and TRBJ2-7, is EAGVTQSPTHLIKTRGQQATLRCSPISGHTSVYWYQQALGLGLQFLLWYDEGEERNRGNFPPRFSGRQFPNYSSELNVNALELEDSALYLCASSLDLTEPYEQYFGPGTRLTVT.

This clonotype was recorded at least ten times. CDR3 sequence: CATSRKGGDPEKLFF. The CDR3 DNA is TGTGCCACCAGCAGAAAAGGGGGCGATCCTGAAAAACTGTTTTTT. The V and J genes are TRBV15 and TRBJ1-4; 7 bases align to TRBD1. This CDR3 is 15 amino acids long. Germline V lookup: CDR1 LNHNV, CDR2 YYDKDF (reference sequence). The ends lost 2 bases at V and 7 bases at J; junction bases unmatched: 7.

This clonotype appeared many times. The gene calls are TRBV7-9 and TRBJ1-2, with D possibly TRBD1 on 5 matching bases. The germline V gene has CDR1 SEHNR and CDR2 FQNEAQ (reference sequence). CDR3 length: 14 residues. Trimming removed 5 bases from V and 8 bases from J, with 18 bases in between. This chain's CDR3 is CASSQSGTARGYTF. The CDR3 DNA follows: TGTGCCAGCAGCCAATCCGGGACGGCGAGGGGCTACACCTTC.

In this sample, this clonotype turned up a few times. V is TRBV10-3 and J is TRBJ2-7; TRBD1 matches 8 bases. Germline CDR1 ENHRY, CDR2 SYGVKD. V lost 10 bases, J lost 8 bases, and 19 bases stayed unmatched. This CDR3 has 15 residues. CDR3 loop: CASTPGDRRPTQQYF. The DNA for the CDR3 is TGTGCCAGCACTCCGGGGGACAGGAGACCTACGCAGCAGTACTTC.

This clonotype was seen a single time. This rearrangement joins TRBV5-4 to TRBJ1-5; no clear D. The CDR3 contains 13 residues. The germline V gene encodes CDR1 SGHNT and CDR2 YYREEE (reference sequence). Trimming removed 0 bases at V and 7 bases at J, with 8 bases between. The CDR3 nucleotides are TGTGCCAGCAGCTTGGAGGGTGAGCAGCCCCAGCATTTT. Translated, it gives CASSLEGEQPQHF.

To note about this clonotype: At one of its ends the junction is not consistent with the germline gene, which may arise from a read error. The V call is TRBV7-9, the J call TRBJ2-5; 7 nucleotides line up with TRBD1. The CDR3 is 11 residues long. Germline V gives CDR1 SEHNR, CDR2 FQNEAQ (reference sequence). In DNA form, the CDR3 reads TGTGCCAGCAGGCAGGGGGAGAGCCAGTACTTC. It specifies CASRQGESQYF.

The V gene is TRBV19, the J gene TRBJ2-3, with no clear D. This CDR3 has 12 residues. Trimming removed 4 bases at V and 9 bases at J, with 11 bases between. Germline V lookup: CDR1 LNHDA, CDR2 SQIVND (reference sequence). The CDR3 is CASSTSELTQYF. DNA for the CDR3: TGTGCCAGTAGTACAAGTGAATTGACGCAGTATTTT.

Ten or more counts support this clonotype. J is TRBJ1-1 and V is TRBV20-1; no clear D gene. The CDR3 runs to 12 residues. Germline V CDR1 and CDR2: DFQATT, SNEGSKA (reference sequence). V lost 3 bases and J 5 bases, leaving 10 bases between the germline ends. This chain's CDR3 is CSASGPTTEAFF. In DNA form, the CDR3 reads TGCAGTGCTAGTGGTCCAACAACTGAAGCTTTCTTT.

V and J are TRBV27 and TRBJ2-7; D may be TRBD1 (8 bases). The CDR3 contains 14 residues. V lost 1 base, J lost 12 bases, and 19 bases lay in between. Germline values: CDR1 MNHEY, CDR2 SMNVEV (reference sequence). The chain's CDR3 is CASSLLGAGQELYF. CDR3 sequence (DNA): TGTGCCAGCAGTTTATTGGGAGCGGGACAGGAGTTGTACTTC.